The 28 T cell receptor beta chains below were found in one sample sequenced in a study of blood T cell repertoires in COVID-19. Method: immunoSEQ multiplex PCR; TCRdb's copy keeps in-frame clones and lacks some. Here the sample spans approximately 58,000 clones, over 90% being singletons. Sequencing was done on a sample of peripheral blood. The receptors originated from a human donor in a cohort sampled during active COVID-19.

This chain links TRBV5-5 with TRBJ2-2, with TRBD2 matching 7 bases. V dropped 0 bases and J dropped 2; count of bases not matched to a gene: 1. This CDR3 has 15 residues. CDR1 SGHKS and CDR2 YYEKEE come from the germline V gene (reference sequence). CDR3 DNA: TGTGCCAGCAGCTTGGGGGACTACAACACCGGGGAGCTGTTTTTT. This codes for CASSLGDYNTGELFF.

The J gene is TRBJ2-1, the V gene TRBV9; 8 bases match TRBD1. J was trimmed by 8 bases and V by 4 bases; bases with no gene match: 11. The V gene's germline CDR1 is SGDLS and CDR2 YYNGEE. CDR3 length equals 15 residues. As DNA, the CDR3 is TGTGCCAGCAGCCGAGATCCCAGGGGGCACGATGAGCAGTTCTTC. It is translated as CASSRDPRGHDEQFF.

The rearrangement links TRBV7-9 to TRBJ1-1; the D is unclear. Trimming stripped 8 bases from V and 1 base from J, with 11 bases between. Germline lookup yields CDR1 SEHNR and CDR2 FQNEAQ (reference sequence). The CDR3 extends over 13 amino acids. This CDR3 is CASFREANTEAFF. The CDR3 bases are TGTGCCAGCTTTCGCGAAGCGAACACTGAAGCTTTCTTT.

V and J are TRBV11-1 and TRBJ1-1; D call uncertain. The V end was cut by 5 bases, the J end by 3 bases, with 7 bases between. Germline lookup yields CDR1 SGHAT and CDR2 FQDESV (reference sequence). The CDR3 spans 12 residues. CDR3 in DNA: TGTGCCAGCAGCCCCCTCGACACTGAAGCTTTCTTT. Encoded protein: CASSPLDTEAFF.

The J gene is TRBJ2-3, the V gene TRBV18, with D hard to call. There are 15 residues in the CDR3. Germline V gene lookup returns CDR1 KGHSH and CDR2 LQKENI. V shed 3 bases and J shed 4 bases, with 14 bases lying between them. The CDR3 DNA reads TGTGCCAGCTCACCTTTAGAGTCGGTCTCAGATACGCAGTATTTT. Residues: CASSPLESVSDTQYF.

This chain connects TRBV28 to TRBJ2-1, with a possible D match to TRBD2 (5 bases). Germline V CDR1 and CDR2: MDHEN, SYDVKM. CDR3 length equals 13 residues. Trimming left V 5 bases short and J 2 bases short, with 7 bases between. The CDR3 protein is CASSDGTYNEQFF. The CDR3 DNA sequence: TGTGCCAGCAGTGACGGGACCTACAATGAGCAGTTCTTC.

The V call is TRBV2, the J call TRBJ2-7; TRBD2 aligns across 10 bases. This CDR3 region has 15 residues. J was trimmed by 7 bases and V by 5 bases; bases with no gene match: 11. Looked up from germline, CDR1 is SNHLY and CDR2 is FYNNEI. CDR3 protein: CASSSSSGGWEEQYF. The CDR3 coding sequence is TGTGCCAGCAGTTCCAGTAGCGGGGGGTGGGAGGAGCAGTACTTC.

This chain uses TRBV6-2 or TRBV6-3 with TRBJ1-4, with a tentative D call TRBD1 (5 bases). The V and J ends lost 6 bases and 0 bases respectively, with 14 bases between them. Germline CDR1 MNHEY, CDR2 SVGEGT. The CDR3 sequence is 16 residues long. CDR3 nucleotides: TGTGCCAGCAGCAGCGACAGCGTTTCAACTAATGAAAAACTGTTTTTT. It encodes CASSSDSVSTNEKLFF.

The chain's CDR3 is CASGLVRLLGRRVTEAFF. The CDR3 region has the DNA TGTGCTAGTGGTTTAGTTCGCTTATTGGGACGGAGGGTAACTGAAGCTTTCTTT. The V and J genes are TRBV12-5 and TRBJ1-1, with D tentatively TRBD1 (5 bases). Trimming stripped 3 bases from V and 5 bases from J, with 25 bases between. The CDR3 is made up of 18 amino acids. Germline CDR1 reads LGHNT; CDR2 reads FRNRAP.

The gene calls are TRBV25-1 and TRBJ1-5, with D maybe TRBD1 (5 bases). Per germline, CDR1 MGHDK and CDR2 SYGVNS. The V gene lost 3 bases and the J gene lost 6 bases, with 18 bases spanning the gap. The CDR3 covers 16 residues. This CDR3 is CASSDSGKTGSQPQHF. The CDR3 coding sequence is TGTGCCAGCAGTGACTCAGGGAAAACGGGCAGTCAGCCCCAGCATTTT.

This rearrangement joins TRBV5-1 to TRBJ1-1; D remains unclear. This CDR3 comprises 13 residues. Germline loops: CDR1 SGHRS, CDR2 YFSETQ. V was cut by 5 bases and J by 0 bases, with 8 bases left in between. The CDR3 DNA is TGCGCCAGCAGGGAGATTTTGAACACTGAAGCTTTCTTT. Translated: CASREILNTEAFF. The variable domain in full, with the rest retrieved from reference TRBV5-1 and TRBJ1-1, is KAGVTQTPRYLIKTRGQQVTLSCSPISGHRSVSWYQQTPGQGLQFLFEYFSETQRNKGNFPGRFSGRQFSNSRSEMNVSTLELGDSALYLCASREILNTEAFFGQGTRLTVV.

In this sample, this clone turned up once. This chain connects TRBV14 to TRBJ1-6; TRBD1 matches 8 bases. CDR1 is SGHDN and CDR2 is FVKESK in the germline V gene. V gave up 0 bases and J gave up 10 bases; unmatched junction bases: 5. This CDR3 comprises 15 residues. The CDR3 nucleotides read TGTGCCAGCAGCCAAGAAACAGGGGGACTATCACCCCTCCACTTT. This translates into CASSQETGGLSPLHF.

The gene calls are TRBV28 and TRBJ1-4, with D uncertain. This CDR3 has 13 residues. Trimming pared 3 bases from V and 5 bases from J, leaving 7 bases between. Germline CDR1 is MDHEN and CDR2 is SYDVKM. The CDR3 region is CASSFWPNEKLFF. DNA of the CDR3: TGTGCCAGCAGTTTTTGGCCGAATGAAAAACTGTTTTTT.

The rearrangement uses TRBV5-6 and TRBJ1-1; D is possibly TRBD1 (6 bases). The germline V and J ends were trimmed by 7 bases and 4 bases, with 17 bases remaining between them. The CDR3 covers 14 residues. Germline-derived CDR1 and CDR2 are SGHDT and YYEEEE. The DNA of the CDR3 is TGTGCCAGCGGGATCGGACGAGGGGGCACTGAAGCTTTCTTT. It translates to CASGIGRGGTEAFF. The variable domain in full, completed from reference TRBV5-6 and TRBJ1-1, reads DAGVTQSPTHLIKTRGQQVTLRCSPKSGHDTVSWYQQALGQGPQFIFQYYEEEERQRGNFPDRFSGHQFPNYSSELNVNALLLGDSALYLCASGIGRGGTEAFFGQGTRLTVV.

The chain uses TRBV6-2 or TRBV6-3 and TRBJ2-1, with 13 positions matching TRBD2. Germline V gene sequence: CDR1 MNHEY, CDR2 SVGEGT. The CDR3 loop spans 20 amino acids. V lost 6 bases, J lost 4 bases, and 18 bases stayed unmatched. CDR3 coding DNA: TGTGCCAGCAGCCCGGAAATGCCTACTAGCGGGGGGGCCATTTACAATGAGCAGTTCTTC. Its translation: CASSPEMPTSGGAIYNEQFF.

This chain uses TRBV14 with TRBJ2-7; D is possibly TRBD1 (6 bases). Germline V CDR1 and CDR2: SGHDN, FVKESK. The V gene lost 0 bases and the J gene lost 4 bases, with 22 bases spanning the gap. The CDR3 length is 18 residues. The CDR3 protein is CASSQDGGGDRGDYEQYF. The CDR3 nucleotides read TGTGCCAGCAGCCAAGATGGGGGCGGAGACAGAGGGGATTACGAGCAGTACTTC.

The gene calls are TRBV28 and TRBJ1-3, with D uncertain. Trimming removed 3 bases from V and 6 bases from J, with 21 bases in between. This CDR3 has 17 amino acids. Germline V lookup: CDR1 MDHEN, CDR2 SYDVKM. The chain's CDR3 is CASSLPLRGNRENTIYF. The CDR3 DNA follows: TGTGCCAGCAGTTTGCCCCTTCGGGGTAATCGTGAAAACACCATATATTTT.

The CDR3 loop reads CASSFGRFDLYEQYF. CDR3 nucleotide sequence: TGTGCCAGTAGTTTCGGGAGATTTGACCTCTACGAGCAGTACTTC. The chain couples TRBV19 to TRBJ2-7, with TRBD2 as a possible D gene (6 bases). CDR1 is LNHDA and CDR2 is SQIVND in the germline V gene (reference sequence). V gave up 5 bases and J gave up 3 bases, with 17 bases separating them. The CDR3 is 15 residues long. The complete variable domain, with remaining parts taken from reference TRBV19 and TRBJ2-7, reads DGGITQSPKYLFRKEGQNVTLSCEQNLNHDAMYWYRQDPGQGLRLIYYSQIVNDFQKGDIAEGYSVSREKKESFPLTVTSAQKNPTAFYLCASSFGRFDLYEQYFGPGTRLTVT.

There are a few counts of this clone. The chain has TRBV5-4 and TRBJ2-2, with a possible D match to TRBD1 (5 bases). Per the germline V gene, CDR1 is SGHNT and CDR2 is YYREEE (reference sequence). The CDR3 has 15 residues. The V end was cut by 0 bases, the J end by 5 bases, with 11 bases between. The CDR3 region has the DNA TGTGCCAGCAGCTTGGGTTTGGCAGGGACCGGGGAGCTGTTTTTT. Protein: CASSLGLAGTGELFF.

This chain connects TRBV5-4 to TRBJ2-2, with TRBD1 identical over 8 bases. V shed 0 bases and J 5 bases; nucleotides not matched to a gene: 0. The germline CDR1 and CDR2 sequences are SGHNT and YYREEE (reference sequence). The CDR3 extends over 14 amino acids. CDR3 sequence (DNA): TGTGCCAGCAGCTTGGGACAGGGGACCGGGGAGCTGTTTTTT. Translation: CASSLGQGTGELFF.

This sequence joins TRBV19 and TRBJ1-6; D gene ambiguous. Germline V gene lookup returns CDR1 LNHDA and CDR2 SQIVND (reference sequence). The length of the CDR3 is 13 residues. The V end was cut by 10 bases, the J end by 6 bases, with 13 bases between. CDR3 in amino acids: CATHGGVNSPLHF. The CDR3 DNA reads as TGTGCCACACACGGCGGGGTTAATTCACCCCTCCACTTT.

The J gene is TRBJ1-5, the V gene TRBV28, with TRBD1 matching over 7 bases. Unmatched junction bases numbered 22, after V lost 4 bases and J lost 7 bases. This CDR3 comprises 19 residues. Germline V CDR1 and CDR2: MDHEN, SYDVKM. The CDR3 DNA reads TGTGCCAGCAGTTACCTCAGGGGGAAGGGCTTTGAGGTTGGACAGCCCCAGCATTTT. Its translation is CASSYLRGKGFEVGQPQHF.

The V gene is TRBV24-1, the J gene TRBJ2-5; no firm D call. V was shortened by 3 bases and J by 5 bases, with 9 bases between the two germline ends. The V gene's germline CDR1 is KGHDR and CDR2 SFDVKD. The CDR3 runs 13 residues. CDR3 loop: CATSDLISETQYF. In DNA form, the CDR3 reads TGTGCCACCAGTGATCTTATTTCGGAGACCCAGTACTTC.

This clone has only one observation. This chain links TRBV5-6 with TRBJ2-3; D might be TRBD1 (6 bases). The V end was cut by 0 bases, the J end by 1 base, with 9 bases between. CDR1 SGHDT and CDR2 YYEEEE come from the germline V gene. The CDR3 runs to 15 residues. In DNA, the CDR3 is TGTGCCAGCAGCTTGGAGCCAGGGGGCACAGATACGCAGTATTTT. Translated: CASSLEPGGTDTQYF.

This chain connects TRBV9 to TRBJ2-1, with 11 bases aligning to TRBD2. J lost 1 base, V lost 3 bases, and 3 bases had no gene match. Per the germline V gene, CDR1 is SGDLS and CDR2 is YYNGEE. The CDR3 spans 16 residues. This CDR3 reads CASSGLAGGSYNEQFF. As DNA, the CDR3 is TGTGCCAGCAGCGGATTAGCGGGAGGGTCCTACAATGAGCAGTTCTTC.

This clone was seen a few times. V and J are TRBV6-2 or TRBV6-3 and TRBJ1-2; maybe TRBD1 (6 bases). The CDR3 length is 19 residues. Trimming took 6 bases from V and 2 from J, leaving 28 bases between them. CDR1 and CDR2 (germline): MNHEY, SVGEGT. The CDR3 region is CASSRFRDIVAVVNYGYTF. CDR3 DNA sequence: TGTGCCAGCAGCCGCTTCCGGGACATCGTGGCCGTTGTCAACTATGGCTACACCTTC.

The gene calls are TRBV2 and TRBJ2-5; TRBD1 aligns across 7 bases. The CDR3 is 12 amino acids. V was clipped by 6 bases and J by 8 bases; unmatched bases: 6. Germline assignment: CDR1 SNHLY and CDR2 FYNNEI. Here the CDR3 reads CASSLGDSTQYF. For the CDR3, the DNA is TGTGCCAGCAGCCTCGGGGACAGCACCCAGTACTTC.

V is TRBV7-3 and J is TRBJ2-3; D is perhaps TRBD1 (6 bases). The CDR3 covers 15 residues. Trimming took off 5 bases at V and 7 bases at J, with 19 bases between the two ends. The germline V gene encodes CDR1 SGHTA and CDR2 FQGTGA. CDR3 coding DNA: TGTGCCAGCAGCCCCGACGGGACATCCTCAAATACGCAGTATTTT. Amino acid sequence: CASSPDGTSSNTQYF. Combining the CDR3 with reference TRBV7-3 and TRBJ2-3 gives the whole variable domain GAGVSQTPSNKVTEKGKYVELRCDPISGHTALYWYRQSLGQGPEFLIYFQGTGAADDSGLPNDRFFAVRPEGSVSTLKIQRTERGDSAVYLCASSPDGTSSNTQYFGPGTRLTVL.